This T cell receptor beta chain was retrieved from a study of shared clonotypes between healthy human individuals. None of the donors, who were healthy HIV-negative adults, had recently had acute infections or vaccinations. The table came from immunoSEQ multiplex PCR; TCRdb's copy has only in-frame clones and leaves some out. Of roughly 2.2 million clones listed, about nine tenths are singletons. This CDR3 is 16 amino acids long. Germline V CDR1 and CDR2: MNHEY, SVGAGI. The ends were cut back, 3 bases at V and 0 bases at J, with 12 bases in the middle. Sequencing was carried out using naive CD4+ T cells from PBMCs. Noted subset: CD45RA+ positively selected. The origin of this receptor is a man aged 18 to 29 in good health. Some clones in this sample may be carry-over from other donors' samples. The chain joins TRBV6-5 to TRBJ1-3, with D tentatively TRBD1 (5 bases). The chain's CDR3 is CASSYGGSFSGNTIYF. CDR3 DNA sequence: TGTGCCAGCAGTTATGGGGGTTCCTTCTCTGGAAACACCATATATTTT.